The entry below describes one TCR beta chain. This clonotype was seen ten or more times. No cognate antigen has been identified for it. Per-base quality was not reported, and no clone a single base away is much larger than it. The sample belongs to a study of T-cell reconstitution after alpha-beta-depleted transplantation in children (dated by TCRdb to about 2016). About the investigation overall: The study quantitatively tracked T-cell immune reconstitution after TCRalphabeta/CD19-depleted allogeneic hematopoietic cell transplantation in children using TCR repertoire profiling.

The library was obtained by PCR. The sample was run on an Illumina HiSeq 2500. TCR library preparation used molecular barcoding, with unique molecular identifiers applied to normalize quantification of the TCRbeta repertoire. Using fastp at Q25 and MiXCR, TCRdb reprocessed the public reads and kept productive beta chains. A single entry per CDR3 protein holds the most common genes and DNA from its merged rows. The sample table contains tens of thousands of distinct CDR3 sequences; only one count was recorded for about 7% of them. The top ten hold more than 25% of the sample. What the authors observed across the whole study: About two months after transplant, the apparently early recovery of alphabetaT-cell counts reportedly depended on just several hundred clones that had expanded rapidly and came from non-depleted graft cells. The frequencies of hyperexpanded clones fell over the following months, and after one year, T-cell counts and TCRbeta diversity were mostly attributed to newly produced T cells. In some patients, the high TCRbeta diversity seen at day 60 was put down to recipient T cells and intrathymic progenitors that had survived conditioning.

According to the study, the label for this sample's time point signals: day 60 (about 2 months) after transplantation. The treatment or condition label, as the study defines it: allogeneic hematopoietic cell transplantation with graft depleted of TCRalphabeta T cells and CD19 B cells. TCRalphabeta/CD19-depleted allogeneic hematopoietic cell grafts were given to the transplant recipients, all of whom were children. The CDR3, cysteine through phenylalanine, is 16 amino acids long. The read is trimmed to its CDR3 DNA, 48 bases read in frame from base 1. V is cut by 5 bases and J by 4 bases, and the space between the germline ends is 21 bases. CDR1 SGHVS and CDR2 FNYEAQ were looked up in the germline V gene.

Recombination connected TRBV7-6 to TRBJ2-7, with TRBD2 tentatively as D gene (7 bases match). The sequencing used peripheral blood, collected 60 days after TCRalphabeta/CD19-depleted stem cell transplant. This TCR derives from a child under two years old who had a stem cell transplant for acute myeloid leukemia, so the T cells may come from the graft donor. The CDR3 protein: CASSPLTGGRSYEQYF. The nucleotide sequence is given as TGTGCCAGCAGCCCTCTCACCGGGGGGCGATCTTACGAGCAGTACTTC.